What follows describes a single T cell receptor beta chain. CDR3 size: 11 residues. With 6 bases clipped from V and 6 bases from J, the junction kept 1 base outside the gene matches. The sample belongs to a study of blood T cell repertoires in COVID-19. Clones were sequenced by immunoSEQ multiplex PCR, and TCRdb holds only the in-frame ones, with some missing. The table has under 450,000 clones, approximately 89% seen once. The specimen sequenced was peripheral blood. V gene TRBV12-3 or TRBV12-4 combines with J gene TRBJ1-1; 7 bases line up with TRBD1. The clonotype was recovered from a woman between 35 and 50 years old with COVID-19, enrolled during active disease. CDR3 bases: TGTGCCAGCAGCCAGGGGGCTGAAGCTTTCTTT. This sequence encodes CASSQGAEAFF.